This T cell receptor beta chain was recovered during a study of T cells in Graves' hyperthyroidism and ophthalmopathy. The germline V and J ends were trimmed by 2 bases and 4 bases, with 10 bases remaining between them. Germline V gives CDR1 MDHEN, CDR2 SYDVKM. The CDR3 extends over 14 amino acids. There are many counts of this clonotype. Patients were aged 18 to 65, had disease duration under 2 months, and had newly diagnosed hyperthyroidism. The CDR3 regions of TCR beta were amplified from RNA transcripts. The HTBI primer set drove a first-round RT-PCR of the TCR CDR3. TCRdb re-called the multiplex PCR reads through MiXCR, storing one row per CDR3 protein. The data hold approximately 420,000 distinct CDR3 sequences, with roughly 15% observed a single time.

Sequenced material: blood. This chain connects TRBV28 to TRBJ2-3, with D possibly TRBD2 on 6 matching bases. The sequence was collected from a woman aged 18-35 years with Graves' hyperthyroidism. The CDR3: CASSLTSISDTQYF. CDR3 DNA sequence: TGTGCCAGCAGTTTAACTAGCATCTCAGATACGCAGTATTTT. Full variable domain (missing parts from reference TRBV28 and TRBJ2-3): DVKVTQSSRYLVKRTGEKVFLECVQDMDHENMFWYRQDPGLGLRLIYFSYDVKMKEKGDIPEGYSVSREKKERFSLILESASTNQTSMYLCASSLTSISDTQYFGPGTRLTVL.